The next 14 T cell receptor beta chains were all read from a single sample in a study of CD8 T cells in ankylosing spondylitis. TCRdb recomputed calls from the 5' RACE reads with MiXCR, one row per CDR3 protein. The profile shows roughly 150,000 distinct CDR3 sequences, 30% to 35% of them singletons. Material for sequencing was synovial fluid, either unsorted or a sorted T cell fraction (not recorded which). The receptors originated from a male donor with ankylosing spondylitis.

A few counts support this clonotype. The CDR3 DNA follows: TGCGCCAGCAGCTTGGATCAGGGGCGACATTCTGGGGCCAACGTCCTGACTTTC. This codes for CASSLDQGRHSGANVLTF. This rearrangement joins TRBV5-1 to TRBJ2-6; tentatively, D is TRBD1 (6 bases). The V gene lost 0 bases and the J gene lost 1 base, with 14 bases spanning the gap. The CDR3 totals 18 residues. Germline V gene data show CDR1 as SGHRS and CDR2 as YFSETQ.

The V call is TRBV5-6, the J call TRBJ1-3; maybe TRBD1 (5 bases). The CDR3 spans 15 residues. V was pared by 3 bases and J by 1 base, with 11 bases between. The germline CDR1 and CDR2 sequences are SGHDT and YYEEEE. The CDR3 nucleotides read TGTGCCAGCAGCTACCTGGGGGGTTCTGGAAACACCATATATTTT. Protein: CASSYLGGSGNTIYF.

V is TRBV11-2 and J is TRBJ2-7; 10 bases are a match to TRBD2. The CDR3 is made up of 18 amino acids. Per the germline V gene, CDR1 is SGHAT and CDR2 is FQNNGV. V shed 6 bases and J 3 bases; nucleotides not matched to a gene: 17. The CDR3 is CASSILYGAGGSGYEQYF. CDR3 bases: TGTGCCAGCAGTATACTTTATGGAGCGGGAGGGTCTGGCTACGAGCAGTACTTC.

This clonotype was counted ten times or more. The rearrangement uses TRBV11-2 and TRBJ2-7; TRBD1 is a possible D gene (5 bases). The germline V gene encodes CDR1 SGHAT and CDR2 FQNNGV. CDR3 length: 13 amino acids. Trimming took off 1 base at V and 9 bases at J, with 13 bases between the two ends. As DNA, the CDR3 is TGTGCCAGCAGCTTAGGGGGCCTGCCGGGGCAGTACTTC. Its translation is CASSLGGLPGQYF.

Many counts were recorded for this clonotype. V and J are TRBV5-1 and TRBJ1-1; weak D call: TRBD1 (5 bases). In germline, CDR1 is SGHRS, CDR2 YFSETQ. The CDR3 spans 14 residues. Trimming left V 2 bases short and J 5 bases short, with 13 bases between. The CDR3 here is CASSFREGKTEAFF. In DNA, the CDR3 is TGCGCCAGCAGCTTCAGGGAGGGGAAGACTGAAGCTTTCTTT. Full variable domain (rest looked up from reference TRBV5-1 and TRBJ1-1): KAGVTQTPRYLIKTRGQQVTLSCSPISGHRSVSWYQQTPGQGLQFLFEYFSETQRNKGNFPGRFSGRQFSNSRSEMNVSTLELGDSALYLCASSFREGKTEAFFGQGTRLTVV.

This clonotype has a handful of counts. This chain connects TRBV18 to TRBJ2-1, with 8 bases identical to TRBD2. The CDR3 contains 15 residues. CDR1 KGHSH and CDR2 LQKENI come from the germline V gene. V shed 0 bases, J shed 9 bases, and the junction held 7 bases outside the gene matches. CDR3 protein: CASSPPRAGDGEQFF. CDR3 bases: TGTGCCAGCTCACCACCGAGAGCGGGAGATGGTGAGCAGTTCTTC. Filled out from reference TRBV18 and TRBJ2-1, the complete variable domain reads NAGVMQNPRHLVRRRGQEARLRCSPMKGHSHVYWYRQLPEEGLKFMVYLQKENIIDESGMPKERFSAEFPKEGPSILRIQQVVRGDSAAYFCASSPPRAGDGEQFFGPGTRLTVL.

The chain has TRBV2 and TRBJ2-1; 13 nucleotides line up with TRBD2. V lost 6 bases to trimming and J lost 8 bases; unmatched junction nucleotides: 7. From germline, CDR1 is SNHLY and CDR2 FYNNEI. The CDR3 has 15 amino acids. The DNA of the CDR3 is TGTGCCAGCAGGACAGGGACTAGCGGGGTTGATGAGCAGTTCTTC. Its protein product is CASRTGTSGVDEQFF.

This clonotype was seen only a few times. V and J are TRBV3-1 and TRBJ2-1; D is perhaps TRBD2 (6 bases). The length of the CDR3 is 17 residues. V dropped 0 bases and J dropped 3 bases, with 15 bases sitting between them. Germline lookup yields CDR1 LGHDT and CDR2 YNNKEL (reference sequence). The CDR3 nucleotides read TGTGCCAGCAGCCAAGATTGGGGTAGCGGAGGCTACAATGAGCAGTTCTTC. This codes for CASSQDWGSGGYNEQFF.

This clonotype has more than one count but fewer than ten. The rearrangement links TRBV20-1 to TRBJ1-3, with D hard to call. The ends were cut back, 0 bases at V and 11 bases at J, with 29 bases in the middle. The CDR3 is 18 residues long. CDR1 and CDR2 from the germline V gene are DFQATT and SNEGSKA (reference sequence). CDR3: CSARDSRKLQITESAIYF. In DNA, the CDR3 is TGCAGTGCTAGAGACTCTCGAAAACTTCAGATAACGGAAAGCGCCATATATTTT.

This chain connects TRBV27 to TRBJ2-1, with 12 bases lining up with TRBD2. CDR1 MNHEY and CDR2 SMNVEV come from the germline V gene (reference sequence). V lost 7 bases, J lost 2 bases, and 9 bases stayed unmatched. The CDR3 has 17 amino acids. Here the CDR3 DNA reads TGTGCCAGCACCAGGACTAGCGGGACCCAGACCTACAATGAGCAGTTCTTC. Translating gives CASTRTSGTQTYNEQFF.

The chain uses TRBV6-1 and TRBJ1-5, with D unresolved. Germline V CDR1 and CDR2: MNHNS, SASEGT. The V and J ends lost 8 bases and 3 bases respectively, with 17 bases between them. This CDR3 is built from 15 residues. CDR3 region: CASGRHGNLNQPQHF. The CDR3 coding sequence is TGTGCCAGCGGACGACACGGAAACCTCAATCAGCCCCAGCATTTT.

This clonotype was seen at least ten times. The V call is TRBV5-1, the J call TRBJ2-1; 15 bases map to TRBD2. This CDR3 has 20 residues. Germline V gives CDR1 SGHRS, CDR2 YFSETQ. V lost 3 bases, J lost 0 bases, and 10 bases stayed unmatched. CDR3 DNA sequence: TGCGCCAGCAGCTGGACACGGACTAGCGGGGGGGGGAGCTCCTACAATGAGCAGTTCTTC. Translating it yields CASSWTRTSGGGSSYNEQFF.

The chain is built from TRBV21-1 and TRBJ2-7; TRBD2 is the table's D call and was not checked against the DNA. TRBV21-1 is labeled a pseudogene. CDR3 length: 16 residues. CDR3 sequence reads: CASSKVERDVSYEQYF. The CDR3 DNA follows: TGTGCCAGCAGCAAAGTTGAGCGGGACGTCTCCTACGAGCAGTACTTC.

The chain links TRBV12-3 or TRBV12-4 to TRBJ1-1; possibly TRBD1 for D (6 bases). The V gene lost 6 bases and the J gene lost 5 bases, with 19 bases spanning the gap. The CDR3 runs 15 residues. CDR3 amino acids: CASRLRGRKGTEAFF. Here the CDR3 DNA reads TGTGCCAGCAGACTGCGGGGGCGGAAGGGTACTGAAGCTTTCTTT.